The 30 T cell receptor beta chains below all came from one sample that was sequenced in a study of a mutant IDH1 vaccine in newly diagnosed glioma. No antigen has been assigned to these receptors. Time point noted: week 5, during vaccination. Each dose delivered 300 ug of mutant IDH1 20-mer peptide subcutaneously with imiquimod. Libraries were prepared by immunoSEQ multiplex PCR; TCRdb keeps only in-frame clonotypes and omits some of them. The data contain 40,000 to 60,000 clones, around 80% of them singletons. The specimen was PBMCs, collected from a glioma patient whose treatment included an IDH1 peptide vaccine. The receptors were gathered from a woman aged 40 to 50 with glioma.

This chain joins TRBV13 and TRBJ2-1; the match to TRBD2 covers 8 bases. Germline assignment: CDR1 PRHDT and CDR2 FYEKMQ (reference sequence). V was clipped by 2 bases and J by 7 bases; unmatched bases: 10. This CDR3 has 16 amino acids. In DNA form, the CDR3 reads TGTGCCAGCAGCTTATACGGGGGGGGCCTGTATAATGAGCAGTTCTTC. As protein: CASSLYGGGLYNEQFF.

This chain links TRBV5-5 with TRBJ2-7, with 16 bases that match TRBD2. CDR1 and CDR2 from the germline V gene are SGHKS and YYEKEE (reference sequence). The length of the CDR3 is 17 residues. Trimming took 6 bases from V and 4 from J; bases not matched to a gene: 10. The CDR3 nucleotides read TGTGCCAGCACCAGGGGGACTAGCGGGGGGGCGAGGTACGAGCAGTACTTC. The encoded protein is CASTRGTSGGARYEQYF.

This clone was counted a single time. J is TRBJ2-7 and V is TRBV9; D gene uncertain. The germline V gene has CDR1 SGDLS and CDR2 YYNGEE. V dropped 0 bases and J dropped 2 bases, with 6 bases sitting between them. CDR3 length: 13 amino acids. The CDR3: CASSVGGPYEQYF. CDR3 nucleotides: TGTGCCAGCAGCGTAGGGGGTCCCTACGAGCAGTACTTC. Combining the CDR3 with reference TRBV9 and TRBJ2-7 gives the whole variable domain DSGVTQTPKHLITATGQRVTLRCSPRSGDLSVYWYQQSLDQGLQFLIQYYNGEERAKGNILERFSAQQFPDLHSELNLSSLELGDSALYFCASSVGGPYEQYFGPGTRLTVT.

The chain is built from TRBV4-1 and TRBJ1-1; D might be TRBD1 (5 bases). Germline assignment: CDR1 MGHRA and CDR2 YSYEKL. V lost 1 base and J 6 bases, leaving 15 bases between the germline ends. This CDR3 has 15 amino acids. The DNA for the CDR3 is TGCGCCAGCAGCCAAGCCGGGACTATCGGACCTGAAGCTTTCTTT. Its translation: CASSQAGTIGPEAFF.

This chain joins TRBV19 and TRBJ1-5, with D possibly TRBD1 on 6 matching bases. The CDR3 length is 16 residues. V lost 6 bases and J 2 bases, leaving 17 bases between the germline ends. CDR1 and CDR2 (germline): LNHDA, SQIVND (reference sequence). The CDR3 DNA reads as TGTGCCAGTAGAGGGACAAAAAAAGGGGGCAATCAGCCCCAGCATTTT. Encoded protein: CASRGTKKGGNQPQHF.

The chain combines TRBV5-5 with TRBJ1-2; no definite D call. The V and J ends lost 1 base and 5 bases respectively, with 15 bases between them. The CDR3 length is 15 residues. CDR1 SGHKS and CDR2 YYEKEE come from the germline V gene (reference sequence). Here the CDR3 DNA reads TGTGCCAGCAGCTTGCCTGGAGATTCTATGTATGGCTACACCTTC. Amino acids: CASSLPGDSMYGYTF.

This CDR3 reads CASSQADLAKNIQYF. The CDR3 DNA sequence: TGCGCCAGCAGCCAAGCGGACCTAGCCAAAAACATTCAGTACTTC. The chain joins TRBV4-3 to TRBJ2-4; D call uncertain. CDR3 length: 15 residues. The germline V and J ends were trimmed by 1 base and 0 bases, with 7 bases remaining between them. From germline, CDR1 is LGHNA and CDR2 YSLEER.

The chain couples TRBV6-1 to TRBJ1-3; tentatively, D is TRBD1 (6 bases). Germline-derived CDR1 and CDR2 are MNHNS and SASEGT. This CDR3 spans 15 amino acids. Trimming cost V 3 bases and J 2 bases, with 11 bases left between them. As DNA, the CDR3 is TGTGCCAGCAGTGACGCCCGGACAGCTGGAAACACCATATATTTT. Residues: CASSDARTAGNTIYF.

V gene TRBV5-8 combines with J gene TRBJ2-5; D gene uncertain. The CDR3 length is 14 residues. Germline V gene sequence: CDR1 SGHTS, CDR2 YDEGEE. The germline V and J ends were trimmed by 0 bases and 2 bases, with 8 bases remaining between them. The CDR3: CASSLDATQETQYF. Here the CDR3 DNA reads TGTGCCAGCAGCTTGGATGCGACGCAAGAGACCCAGTACTTC.

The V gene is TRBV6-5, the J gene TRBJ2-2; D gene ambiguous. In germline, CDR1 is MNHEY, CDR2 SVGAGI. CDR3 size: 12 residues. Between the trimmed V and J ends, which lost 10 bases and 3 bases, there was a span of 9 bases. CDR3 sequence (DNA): TGTGCCACTACTGGGGACACCGGGGAGCTGTTTTTT. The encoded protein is CATTGDTGELFF.

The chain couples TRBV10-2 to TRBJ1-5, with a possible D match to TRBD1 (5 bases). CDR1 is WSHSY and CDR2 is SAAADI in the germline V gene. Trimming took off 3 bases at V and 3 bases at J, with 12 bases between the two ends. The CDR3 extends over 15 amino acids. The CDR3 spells CASSDRQGTNQPQHF. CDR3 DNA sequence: TGCGCCAGCAGTGATAGGCAGGGAACCAATCAGCCCCAGCATTTT.

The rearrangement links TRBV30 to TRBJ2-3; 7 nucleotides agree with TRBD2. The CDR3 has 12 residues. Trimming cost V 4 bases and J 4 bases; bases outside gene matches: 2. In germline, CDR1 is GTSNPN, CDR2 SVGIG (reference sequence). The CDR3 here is CAWTSGSDTQYF. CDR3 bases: TGTGCCTGGACTAGCGGTTCAGATACGCAGTATTTT.

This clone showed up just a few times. For the CDR3, the DNA is TGTGCCAGCAGCTGGGGACAGGGCGTCGGGGAGCTGTTTTTT. It specifies CASSWGQGVGELFF. The V gene is TRBV11-2, the J gene TRBJ2-2, with 9 bases identical to TRBD1. This CDR3 contains 14 residues. The J segment lost 7 bases and the V segment lost 4 bases, leaving 4 bases of the junction unmatched. Germline CDR1 reads SGHAT; CDR2 reads FQNNGV.

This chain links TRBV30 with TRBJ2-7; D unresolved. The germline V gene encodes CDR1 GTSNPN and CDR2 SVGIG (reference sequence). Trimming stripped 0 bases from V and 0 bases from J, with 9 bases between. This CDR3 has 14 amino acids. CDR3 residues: CAWSVGRVSYEQYF. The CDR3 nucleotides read TGTGCCTGGAGTGTAGGCAGAGTCTCCTACGAGCAGTACTTC. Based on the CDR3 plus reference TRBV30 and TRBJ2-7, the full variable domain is SQTIHQWPATLVQPVGSPLSLECTVEGTSNPNLYWYRQAAGRGLQLLFYSVGIGQISSEVPQNLSASRPQDRQFILSSKKLLLSDSGFYLCAWSVGRVSYEQYFGPGTRLTVT.

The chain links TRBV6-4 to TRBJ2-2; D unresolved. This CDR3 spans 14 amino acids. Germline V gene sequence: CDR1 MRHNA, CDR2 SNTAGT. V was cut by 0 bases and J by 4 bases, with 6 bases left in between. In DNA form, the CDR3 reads TGTGCCAGCAGTGACTCCCCAAGCACCGGGGAGCTGTTTTTT. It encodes CASSDSPSTGELFF.

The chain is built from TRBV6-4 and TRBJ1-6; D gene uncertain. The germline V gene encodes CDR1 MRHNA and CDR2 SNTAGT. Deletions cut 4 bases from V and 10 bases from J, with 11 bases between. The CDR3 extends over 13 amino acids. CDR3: CASSVSIGSPLHF. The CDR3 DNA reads TGTGCCAGCAGTGTATCGATTGGGTCACCCCTCCACTTT.

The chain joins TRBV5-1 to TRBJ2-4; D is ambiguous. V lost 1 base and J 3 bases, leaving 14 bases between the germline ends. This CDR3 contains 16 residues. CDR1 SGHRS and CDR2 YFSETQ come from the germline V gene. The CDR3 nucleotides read TGCGCCAGCAGCTTGAGATTCGCCTATGACAAAAACATTCAGTACTTC. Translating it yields CASSLRFAYDKNIQYF.

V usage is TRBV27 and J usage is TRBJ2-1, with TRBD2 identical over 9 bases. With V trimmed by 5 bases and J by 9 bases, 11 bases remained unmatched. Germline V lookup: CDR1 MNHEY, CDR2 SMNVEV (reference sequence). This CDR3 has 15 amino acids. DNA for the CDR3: TGTGCCAGCAGTCAAGAGGCTAGCGGGGCTGGTGAGCAGTTCTTC. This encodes CASSQEASGAGEQFF.

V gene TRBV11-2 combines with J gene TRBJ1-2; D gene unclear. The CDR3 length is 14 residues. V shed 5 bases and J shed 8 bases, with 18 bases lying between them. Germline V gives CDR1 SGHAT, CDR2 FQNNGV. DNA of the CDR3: TGTGCCAGCAGCCAAATGGGCGCGATGATGGGCTACACCTTC. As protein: CASSQMGAMMGYTF.

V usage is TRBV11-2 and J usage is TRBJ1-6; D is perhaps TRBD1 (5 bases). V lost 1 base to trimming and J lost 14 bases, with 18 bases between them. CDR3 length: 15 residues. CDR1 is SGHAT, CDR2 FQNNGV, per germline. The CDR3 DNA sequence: TGTGCCAGCAGCTTAGGCCCGGGACGCCCTTTCTCCCTCCACTTT. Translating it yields CASSLGPGRPFSLHF.

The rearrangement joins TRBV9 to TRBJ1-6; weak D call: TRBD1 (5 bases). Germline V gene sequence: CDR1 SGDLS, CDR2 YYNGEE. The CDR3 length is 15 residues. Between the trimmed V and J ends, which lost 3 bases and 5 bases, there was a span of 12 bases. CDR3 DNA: TGTGCCAGCAGCGCGGGGGGACGGGATAATTCACCCCTCCACTTT. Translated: CASSAGGRDNSPLHF.

This CDR3 is CASSLDSNYGYTF. CDR3 coding DNA: TGTGCCAGCAGCTTGGACAGTAACTATGGCTACACCTTC. The chain has TRBV5-4 and TRBJ1-2; D remains ambiguous. The V end lost 0 bases, the J end lost 1 base, and 4 bases lay between the germline ends. The CDR3 has 13 residues. Germline V lookup: CDR1 SGHNT, CDR2 YYREEE (reference sequence).

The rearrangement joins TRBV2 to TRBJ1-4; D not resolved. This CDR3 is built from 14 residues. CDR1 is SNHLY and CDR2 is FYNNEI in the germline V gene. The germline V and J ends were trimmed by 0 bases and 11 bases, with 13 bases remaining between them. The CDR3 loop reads CASSEAASGVKLFF. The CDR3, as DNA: TGTGCCAGCAGTGAAGCGGCGTCTGGTGTCAAACTGTTTTTT.

The CDR3, as DNA: TGTGCCAGTCTTGGGAGCCTTACAGATACGCAGTATTTT. Amino acid sequence: CASLGSLTDTQYF. The genes are TRBV19 and TRBJ2-3, with D possibly TRBD2 on 5 matching bases. V lost 8 bases, J lost 3 bases, and 12 bases lay in between. This CDR3 contains 13 residues. Germline V gene lookup returns CDR1 LNHDA and CDR2 SQIVND (reference sequence).

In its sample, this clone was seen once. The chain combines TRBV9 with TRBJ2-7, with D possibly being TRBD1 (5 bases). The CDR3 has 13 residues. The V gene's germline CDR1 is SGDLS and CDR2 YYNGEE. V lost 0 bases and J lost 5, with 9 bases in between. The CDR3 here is CASSVGQRDEQYF. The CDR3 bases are TGTGCCAGCAGCGTAGGACAGAGAGACGAGCAGTACTTC.

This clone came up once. This chain's CDR3 is CASSPGWDQPQHF. CDR3 in DNA: TGTGCCAGCAGCCCAGGGTGGGATCAGCCCCAGCATTTT. J is TRBJ1-5 and V is TRBV7-2, with TRBD1 as a possible D gene (5 bases). There are 13 residues in the CDR3. CDR1 is SGHTA, CDR2 FQGNSA, per germline. The V end lost 5 bases, the J end lost 5 bases, and 10 bases lay between the germline ends.

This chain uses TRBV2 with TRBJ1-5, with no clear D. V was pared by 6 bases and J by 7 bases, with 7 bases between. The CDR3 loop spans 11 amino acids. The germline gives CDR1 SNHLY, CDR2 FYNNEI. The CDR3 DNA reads TGTGCCAGCAGCCTAGAGCAGCCCCAGCATTTT. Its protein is CASSLEQPQHF.

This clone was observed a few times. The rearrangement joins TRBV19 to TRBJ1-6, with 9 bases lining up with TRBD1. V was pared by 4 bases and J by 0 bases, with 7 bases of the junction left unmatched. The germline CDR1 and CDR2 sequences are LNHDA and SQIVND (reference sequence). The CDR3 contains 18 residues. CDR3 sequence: CASSRTGTGFSYNSPLHF. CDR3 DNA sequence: TGTGCCAGTAGTAGGACCGGGACAGGGTTCTCCTATAATTCACCCCTCCACTTT. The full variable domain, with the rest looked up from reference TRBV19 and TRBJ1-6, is DGGITQSPKYLFRKEGQNVTLSCEQNLNHDAMYWYRQDPGQGLRLIYYSQIVNDFQKGDIAEGYSVSREKKESFPLTVTSAQKNPTAFYLCASSRTGTGFSYNSPLHFGNGTRLTVT.

The CDR3 region is CASSSAEGGLSYTF. CDR3 bases: TGTGCCAGCAGCTCTGCGGAGGGTGGACTTAGCTACACCTTC. The chain joins TRBV5-4 to TRBJ1-2; D unclear. CDR1 is SGHNT and CDR2 is YYREEE in the germline V gene (reference sequence). V lost 3 bases, J lost 9 bases, and 18 bases lay in between. The CDR3 has 14 residues.

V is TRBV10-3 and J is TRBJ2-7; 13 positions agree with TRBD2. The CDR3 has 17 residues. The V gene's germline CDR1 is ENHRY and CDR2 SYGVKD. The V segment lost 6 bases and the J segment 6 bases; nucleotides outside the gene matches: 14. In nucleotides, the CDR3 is TGTGCCATCAGGGCCACTAGCGGGGGGGCTAACTTTGGCGAGCAGTACTTC. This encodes CAIRATSGGANFGEQYF.